This T cell receptor beta chain comes out of a study of neurological immune-mediated disorders. TCRdb redid the calling of the 5' RACE reads with MiXCR, one entry per CDR3 protein. The table records about 81,000 distinct CDR3 sequences, approximately 4.3% of them present only once. Many counts were recorded for this clonotype. Losses at the gene ends were 10 bases for V and 5 bases for J; bases not matched to a gene: 14. This CDR3 is 15 amino acids long. Germline CDR1 and CDR2: MNHEY and SMNVEV (reference sequence). Time point denoted: longitudinal time-point 3. This TCR was recovered from a woman aged 60-75 years with multiple sclerosis. The sequenced material came from PBMCs. This chain uses TRBV27 with TRBJ1-1, with 9 bases fitting TRBD1. CDR3 protein: CATQLQGALRTEAFF. CDR3 in DNA: TGTGCCACCCAACTACAGGGGGCATTGAGAACTGAAGCTTTCTTT.